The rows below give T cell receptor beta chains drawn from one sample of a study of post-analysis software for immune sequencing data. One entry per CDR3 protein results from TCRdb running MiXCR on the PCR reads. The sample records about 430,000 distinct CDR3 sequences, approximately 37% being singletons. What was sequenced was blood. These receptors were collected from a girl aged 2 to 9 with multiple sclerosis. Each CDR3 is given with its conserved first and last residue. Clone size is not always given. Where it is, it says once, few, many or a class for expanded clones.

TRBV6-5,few,CASSTQRLNYGYTF
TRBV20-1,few,CSAPSSSSEKLFF
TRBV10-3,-,CAISESGDRSYEQYF
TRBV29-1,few,CSFRGGGEETQYF
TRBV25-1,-,CASSNTGTGGYTF
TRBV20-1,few,CSASSSGTIRAYEQYF
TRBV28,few,CASSLYDSTNQPQHF
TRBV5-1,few,CASSSQNYEQYF
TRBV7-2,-,CASSLAGEAYNEQFF
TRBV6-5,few,CAIGGPSTDTQYF
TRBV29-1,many,CSVDTAYEQYF
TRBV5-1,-,CASSPGAGNNEQFF
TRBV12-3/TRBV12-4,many,CAIILANYGYTF
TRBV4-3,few,CASSQDYIGVGGPIDTQYF
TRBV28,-,CASNNAGDPNQPQHF
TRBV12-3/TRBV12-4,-,CASSFGPKNIQYF
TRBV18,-,CASSPRGNEKLFF
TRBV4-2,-,CASSQLGNRGLETQYF
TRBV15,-,CATSRDPEYIQYF
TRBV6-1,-,CASSLDSQGYNSPLHF
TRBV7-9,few,CASSLPSGSEQYF
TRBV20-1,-,CSAEKAGGSDTQYF
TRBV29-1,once,CSVEVAGAYNEQFF
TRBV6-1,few,CASGTGDSYEQYF
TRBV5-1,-,CASSQFAVQETQYF
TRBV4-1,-,CASSQPRINYGYTF
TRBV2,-,CASSQGRGTGYTDTQYF
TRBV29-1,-,CSVEKSTYNEQFF
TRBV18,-,CASSNIAGPENEQFF
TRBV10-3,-,CAISENRGRGAFF
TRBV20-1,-,CSARDEGRGYYNSPLHF
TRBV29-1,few,CSVSPGNFQETQYF
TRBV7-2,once,CASSPGLDRVNEQYF
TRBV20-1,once,CSARTGALQETQYF
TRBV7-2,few,CASSLALGLPSYNEQFF
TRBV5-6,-,CASSLNAGQETQYF
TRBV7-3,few,CASRRDRDSGANVLTF
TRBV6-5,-,CASSTYAGLPRNEQYF
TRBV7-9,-,CASSTSTGLGGEQYF
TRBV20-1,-,CSAYLGQGTYGYTF